The entry that follows covers one T cell receptor beta chain sequence. The antigen is not known. This entry belongs to a study of OX40 agonist ivuxolimab in advanced cancers. Study-wide context: An agonistic human IgG2 monoclonal antibody against OX40 (CD134) was given.

This CDR3 contains 16 residues. The germline V gene has CDR1 SQVTM and CDR2 ANQGSEA. The junction had 8 bases not matched to a gene; V was cut back by 3 bases and J by 1 base. Sequencing was performed with immunoSEQ multiplex PCR; in TCRdb, only in-frame clones are kept and a portion is missing. In the table there are 45,000 to 50,000 clones, roughly nine tenths of which are singletons. With baseline, cycle 4 day 1, and cycle 7 day 1 as timepoints, blood was sampled. Study-wide results and caveats: People who partly responded at 0.1-3.0 mg/kg had some of the least clonal expansion seen.

V is TRBV29-1 and J is TRBJ2-7, with 11 bases lining up with TRBD2. The sequence was collected from an adult with an advanced solid tumor such as melanoma, head and neck, liver or kidney cancer. The sequencing used CD4+ or CD8+ T cells sorted from blood, collected in a trial of the OX40 agonist ivuxolimab. The CDR3 DNA reads TGCAGCGTTGAGGGGCTAGCGGGAGGCCATTCCTACGAGCAGTACTTC. Translating gives CSVEGLAGGHSYEQYF.